One T cell receptor beta chain is described in this entry. The sample originates from a study of identical twins. TCRdb reprocessed the 5' RACE reads with MiXCR, giving one entry per CDR3 protein. The table has about 690,000 distinct CDR3 sequences, roughly 6% seen once. This TCR derives from a young man in good health. Sequencing used naive T cells sorted from blood.

This CDR3 reads CASRTTSGPNFFGELFF. The CDR3 DNA sequence: TGTGCCAGCAGGACGACTAGCGGGCCAAACTTTTTCGGGGAGCTGTTTTTT. The chain has TRBV11-2 and TRBJ2-2, with TRBD2 matching 10 bases. With 6 bases clipped from V and 7 bases from J, the junction kept 14 bases outside the gene matches. The CDR3 sequence is 17 residues long. Germline V gene data show CDR1 as SGHAT and CDR2 as FQNNGV.